These T cell receptor beta chains were read from a single sample in a study of blood T cell repertoires in COVID-19. Measured with immunoSEQ multiplex PCR; TCRdb has only the in-frame clones, and not every one. The sample gives 90,000 to 120,000 clones, 85% to 95% of which show up once; roughly 1.2% is in the top ten. Specimen: peripheral blood. The receptors come from a woman aged 25 to 39 with acute or convalescent COVID-19. The CDR3 runs from the conserved cysteine through the conserved F or W.

V | CDR3
TRBV27 | CASTPRQGDRYTF
TRBV7-2 | CASSGVRGETQYF
TRBV20-1 | CSGRHLQKYF
TRBV11-3 | CASSPRLGPQYTQYF
TRBV30 | CAWGIREGRYEQFF
TRBV28 | CASGLGTRVNNEQFF
TRBV3-1/TRBV3-2 | CASSQKTGDNYGYTF
TRBV7-2 | CASSLSASGSTGELFF
TRBV18 | CASSPRTGVSWGNEQFF
TRBV19 | CASSYTGTSGRPQETQYF
TRBV28 | CASSTSPLLDKIYNEQFF
TRBV2 | CASSVPGLVSEQFF
TRBV3-1/TRBV3-2 | CASSLNSSGGPDYNEQFF
TRBV12-5 | CASGSSARITGADTQYF
TRBV9 | CASSVGLGANEKLFF
TRBV5-1 | CASSFQGNYGYTF
TRBV30 | CAWKGGTATNTGELFF
TRBV5-1 | CASSESPGQGTDTQYF
TRBV10-3 | CAINKNRDSYGYTF
TRBV7-3 | CASSLMGPGTEAFF
TRBV19 | CASSIRHSPDNYGYTF
TRBV5-1 | CASSSTGKETQYF
TRBV14 | CASSQVQGAYTGELFF
TRBV11-2 | CASSLGHTEAFF
TRBV20-1 | CSASALGLSSSSYNEQFF
TRBV5-8 | CASSPIDGTGYDTEAFF
TRBV6-5 | CASRPLQGSGYTF
TRBV5-1 | CASSLRGSYNEQFF
TRBV7-2 | CASSAAQGAGQPQHF
TRBV5-6 | CASSLWVRIRGYGYTF
TRBV19 | CASSLGGPGGPQHF
TRBV11-2 | CASSYRQGSTEAFF
TRBV28 | CASSQGQAANYGYTF
TRBV5-1 | CASSPFRDRGEQYF